Listed here are 26 T cell receptor beta chains from one sample, sequenced in a study of PD-L1 blockade in urothelial cancer. Data came from immunoSEQ multiplex PCR; TCRdb stores just in-frame clones and leaves some out. The sample has 70,000 to 90,000 clones; about 81% are singletons. The starting material was PBMCs, obtained around atezolizumab (anti-PD-L1) treatment. These receptors were obtained from a man between 65 and 85 years old with urothelial cancer.

The V gene is TRBV6-6, the J gene TRBJ2-7, with no clear D. Trimming left V 5 bases short and J 2 bases short, with 19 bases between. This CDR3 is 16 amino acids long. Germline-derived CDR1 and CDR2 are MNHNY and SVGAGI (reference sequence). CDR3 bases: TGTGCCAGCAGTCAACCCCCCCTGGCAGGAACCTACGAGCAGTACTTC. This encodes CASSQPPLAGTYEQYF.

The rearrangement uses TRBV5-5 and TRBJ1-5; 10 bases align to TRBD1. Losses at the gene ends were 0 bases for V and 7 bases for J; bases not matched to a gene: 7. The CDR3 spans 16 residues. Germline CDR1 is SGHKS and CDR2 is YYEKEE (reference sequence). CDR3 residues: CASSLAPDRGKQPQHF. The CDR3 coding sequence is TGTGCCAGCAGCTTGGCCCCGGACAGGGGGAAGCAGCCCCAGCATTTT. Complete variable domain (other parts from reference TRBV5-5 and TRBJ1-5): DAGVTQSPTHLIKTRGQQVTLRCSPISGHKSVSWYQQVLGQGPQFIFQYYEKEERGRGNFPDRFSARQFPNYSSELNVNALLLGDSALYLCASSLAPDRGKQPQHFGDGTRLSIL.

The V gene is TRBV5-6, the J gene TRBJ2-7; D is perhaps TRBD1 (6 bases). V shed 3 bases and J shed 3 bases, with 19 bases lying between them. Germline assignment: CDR1 SGHDT and CDR2 YYEEEE. The CDR3 spans 16 residues. The CDR3 is CASSWVGDKGDYEQYF. As DNA, the CDR3 is TGTGCCAGCAGCTGGGTAGGGGACAAAGGGGACTACGAGCAGTACTTC.

This chain connects TRBV2 to TRBJ1-2, with D perhaps matching TRBD1 (6 bases). Germline V CDR1 and CDR2: SNHLY, FYNNEI. Trimming took 6 bases from V and 4 from J, leaving 15 bases between them. This CDR3 has 14 amino acids. The CDR3 region has the DNA TGTGCCAGCAGCGTCCGTGGACAGAGCTATGGCTACACCTTC. Protein product: CASSVRGQSYGYTF. The full variable domain, with the rest looked up from reference TRBV2 and TRBJ1-2, is EPEVTQTPSHQVTQMGQEVILRCVPISNHLYFYWYRQILGQKVEFLVSFYNNEISEKSEIFDDQFSVERPDGSNFTLKIRSTKLEDSAMYFCASSVRGQSYGYTFGSGTRLTVV.

CDR3 protein: CASSQESGGGYEKLFF. The CDR3 coding sequence is TGCGCCAGCAGCCAAGAGAGTGGGGGCGGGTATGAAAAACTGTTTTTT. This rearrangement joins TRBV4-1 to TRBJ1-4, with D possibly being TRBD1 (6 bases). Germline CDR1 MGHRA, CDR2 YSYEKL. This CDR3 region has 16 residues. Trimming took off 0 bases at V and 6 bases at J, with 14 bases between the two ends.

This chain joins TRBV5-4 and TRBJ2-2; 9 nucleotides agree with TRBD1. Germline V gives CDR1 SGHNT, CDR2 YYREEE (reference sequence). The CDR3 consists of 16 residues. Germline trimming cut 4 bases from V and 2 bases from J; bases unmatched to any gene: 6. CDR3 residues: CASSGGQGRNTGELFF. The CDR3 DNA follows: TGTGCCAGCAGCGGGGGACAGGGTAGAAACACCGGGGAGCTGTTTTTT.

The CDR3 spells CASSFGPGVSYNEQFF. As DNA, the CDR3 is TGTGCCAGCAGCTTTGGGCCGGGAGTATCCTACAATGAGCAGTTCTTC. The chain carries TRBV11-2 and TRBJ2-1, with a possible D match to TRBD2 (6 bases). The CDR3 loop spans 16 amino acids. Trimming shortened V by 3 bases and J by 1 base, and 13 bases separated the two germline ends. CDR1 and CDR2 from the germline V gene are SGHAT and FQNNGV.

This sequence joins TRBV11-2 and TRBJ2-1; D is uncertain. CDR3 size: 16 residues. V gave up 5 bases and J gave up 0 bases, with 14 bases separating them. CDR1 and CDR2 (germline): SGHAT, FQNNGV. This chain's CDR3 is CASSTKARSSYNEQFF. CDR3 nucleotide sequence: TGTGCCAGCAGCACCAAAGCGAGGAGCTCCTACAATGAGCAGTTCTTC.

At least ten counts were recorded for this clone. J is TRBJ1-1 and V is TRBV5-5; 8 bases are shared with TRBD1. The junction had 8 bases not matched to a gene; V was cut back by 4 bases and J by 3 bases. Germline CDR1 SGHKS, CDR2 YYEKEE (reference sequence). The CDR3 loop spans 15 amino acids. The CDR3 sequence is CASSETGDVDTEAFF. The CDR3 coding sequence is TGTGCCAGCAGCGAGACAGGGGACGTTGACACTGAAGCTTTCTTT.

The rearrangement uses TRBV12-5 and TRBJ2-7; 9 bases agree with TRBD2. The V segment lost 6 bases and the J segment 5 bases; nucleotides outside the gene matches: 5. The CDR3 has 13 amino acids. The germline CDR1 and CDR2 sequences are LGHNT and FRNRAP. Here the CDR3 reads CASGRGGGDEQYF. The DNA of the CDR3 is TGTGCTAGTGGCCGCGGGGGGGGCGACGAGCAGTACTTC. Combining the CDR3 with reference TRBV12-5 and TRBJ2-7 gives the whole variable domain DARVTQTPRHKVTEMGQEVTMRCQPILGHNTVFWYRQTMMQGLELLAYFRNRAPLDDSGMPKDRFSAEMPDATLATLKIQPSEPRDSAVYFCASGRGGGDEQYFGPGTRLTVT.

The V and J genes are TRBV29-1 and TRBJ2-3, with D possibly being TRBD1 (6 bases). Germline V CDR1 and CDR2: SQVTM, ANQGSEA. V lost 8 bases and J lost 3, with 9 bases in between. The CDR3 spans 11 residues. Here the CDR3 reads CSSGQTDTQYF. The CDR3 nucleotides read TGCAGCTCCGGACAGACAGATACGCAGTATTTT.

This chain uses TRBV5-1 with TRBJ2-5, with 8 bases lining up with TRBD2. CDR1 is SGHRS, CDR2 YFSETQ, per germline. V gave up 0 bases and J gave up 5 bases; unmatched junction bases: 12. The CDR3 sequence is 17 residues long. DNA for the CDR3: TGCGCCAGCAGCTTGGGGACGTCGAGCGGGGGCGGGGAGACCCAGTACTTC. Encoded protein: CASSLGTSSGGGETQYF.

The J gene is TRBJ2-1, the V gene TRBV2; 10 bases are shared with TRBD2. After removal of 8 bases from V and 5 bases from J, the junction contained 6 bases not matched to a gene. Germline loops: CDR1 SNHLY, CDR2 FYNNEI. The CDR3 runs to 14 residues. CDR3 nucleotide sequence: TGTGCCAGCGCCATAGCGGGGGGCCACAATGAGCAGTTCTTC. Protein: CASAIAGGHNEQFF.

The sample holds a few counts of this clone. The chain links TRBV4-2 to TRBJ2-1; 10 bases are shared with TRBD2. Germline lookup yields CDR1 LGHNA and CDR2 YNFKEQ. This CDR3 is built from 16 residues. The ends lost 0 bases at V and 7 bases at J; junction bases unmatched: 6. The DNA for the CDR3 is TGTGCCAGCAGCCAAGAAGCGGGAGGGCCGGGGAATGAGCAGTTCTTC. Its translation: CASSQEAGGPGNEQFF.

V usage is TRBV9 and J usage is TRBJ2-2, with D perhaps TRBD2 (5 bases). Germline V gene lookup returns CDR1 SGDLS and CDR2 YYNGEE. The CDR3 length is 15 residues. The ends were cut back, 4 bases at V and 6 bases at J, with 16 bases in the middle. The CDR3 nucleotides read TGTGCCAGCAGCCCCTCTAGCCGGGTAGCCGGGGAGCTGTTTTTT. Its translation: CASSPSSRVAGELFF.

The CDR3 reads CASTPRGIYNEQFF. CDR3 coding DNA: TGTGCCAGTACTCCAAGGGGAATTTACAATGAGCAGTTCTTC. The chain couples TRBV19 to TRBJ2-1, with a tentative D call TRBD1 (5 bases). CDR1 LNHDA and CDR2 SQIVND come from the germline V gene (reference sequence). V dropped 7 bases and J dropped 4 bases, with 14 bases sitting between them. The length of the CDR3 is 14 residues.

This clone showed up just once. The chain joins TRBV2 to TRBJ1-5, with 7 bases aligning to TRBD1. CDR3 length: 16 amino acids. Trimming took 6 bases from V and 6 from J; bases not matched to a gene: 14. Germline V lookup: CDR1 SNHLY, CDR2 FYNNEI. The CDR3 DNA reads as TGTGCCAGCAGAGGGACAGTCGGGGGTAGTGGTCAGCCCCAGCATTTT. Its translation: CASRGTVGGSGQPQHF.

The V gene is TRBV6-5, the J gene TRBJ1-1; D is perhaps TRBD1 (6 bases). Trimming pared 5 bases from V and 1 base from J, leaving 8 bases between. The V gene's germline CDR1 is MNHEY and CDR2 SVGAGI. This CDR3 is built from 13 residues. CDR3 bases: TGTGCCAGCAGTGGACAGCAGAACACTGAAGCTTTCTTT. Protein product: CASSGQQNTEAFF.

The V gene is TRBV6-5, the J gene TRBJ1-3; weak D call: TRBD1 (6 bases). Trimming pared 1 base from V and 4 bases from J, leaving 8 bases between. CDR1 and CDR2 from the germline V gene are MNHEY and SVGAGI. CDR3 length: 14 residues. CDR3 amino acids: CASSYFGQGNTIYF. CDR3 nucleotides: TGTGCCAGCAGTTACTTCGGACAGGGAAACACCATATATTTT.

This clone has more than one count but fewer than ten. The chain links TRBV27 to TRBJ1-2; D gene ambiguous. CDR3 length: 12 residues. The V end was cut by 4 bases, the J end by 8 bases, with 11 bases between. Germline V gene lookup returns CDR1 MNHEY and CDR2 SMNVEV (reference sequence). The CDR3 spells CASSSLGNGYTF. CDR3 in DNA: TGTGCCAGCAGTTCCCTCGGGAACGGCTACACCTTC.

This chain joins TRBV9 and TRBJ2-1, with a weak D call TRBD2 (5 bases). This CDR3 has 13 amino acids. Germline CDR1 and CDR2: SGDLS and YYNGEE. Trimming stripped 0 bases from V and 9 bases from J, with 10 bases between. Here the CDR3 reads CASSVATGSEQFF. The CDR3 nucleotides are TGTGCCAGCAGCGTAGCTACGGGGTCTGAGCAGTTCTTC.

This rearrangement joins TRBV6-6 to TRBJ2-7; TRBD2 aligns across 12 bases. V lost 6 bases to trimming and J lost 5 bases; unmatched junction nucleotides: 5. CDR1 MNHNY and CDR2 SVGAGI come from the germline V gene (reference sequence). The CDR3 spans 14 residues. The CDR3 spells CASSWGLAGDEQYF. The CDR3 DNA reads as TGTGCCAGCAGCTGGGGACTAGCGGGTGACGAGCAGTACTTC.

The rearrangement uses TRBV5-4 and TRBJ2-1, with 10 bases aligning to TRBD1. In germline, CDR1 is SGHNT, CDR2 YYREEE (reference sequence). Trimming took 3 bases from V and 7 from J; bases not matched to a gene: 7. The CDR3 extends over 15 amino acids. The CDR3 DNA sequence: TGTGCCAGCAGCTCCTCGGGACAGGGGCTAAATGAGCAGTTCTTC. Its translation: CASSSSGQGLNEQFF.

J is TRBJ2-5 and V is TRBV2, with 11 bases fitting TRBD2. The CDR3 covers 14 residues. Trimming at V came to 7 bases and at J to 3 bases, leaving 4 bases not matched to a gene. Germline V lookup: CDR1 SNHLY, CDR2 FYNNEI. The CDR3 protein is CASNLGLAEETQYF. CDR3 nucleotides: TGTGCCAGCAACCTGGGACTAGCGGAAGAGACCCAGTACTTC.

The chain has TRBV6-1 and TRBJ1-1; possible D gene TRBD1, 6 bases. V was cut by 3 bases and J by 2 bases, with 13 bases left in between. Germline CDR1 MNHNS, CDR2 SASEGT. CDR3 size: 15 residues. CDR3 residues: CASSDGGRGNTEAFF. The CDR3 nucleotides are TGTGCCAGCAGTGACGGAGGCAGGGGAAACACTGAAGCTTTCTTT.

The rearrangement uses TRBV27 and TRBJ1-4; 7 nucleotides agree with TRBD1. The CDR3 totals 19 residues. The V gene end was trimmed by 8 bases and the J gene end by 1 base; junction bases not matched to a gene: 19. CDR1 is MNHEY, CDR2 SMNVEV, per germline (reference sequence). CDR3 DNA sequence: TGTGCCAGCCGCTTAAGGGACAGAACAAGGGGTGGAACTAATGAAAAACTGTTTTTT. This encodes CASRLRDRTRGGTNEKLFF.